These 20 T cell receptor beta chains share one sample of origin, sequenced in a study of blood T cell repertoires in COVID-19. Assay used: immunoSEQ multiplex PCR; TCRdb lists only in-frame clones, some missing. The sample shows 270,000 or so clones, roughly 84% of them seen only once. Sequencing was done on a sample of peripheral blood. These receptors all come from a woman younger than 30 with acute or convalescent COVID-19.

This chain joins TRBV10-1 and TRBJ2-1, with a weak D call TRBD1 (7 bases). The CDR3 length is 14 residues. The V gene's germline CDR1 is WNHNN and CDR2 SYGVQD (reference sequence). V was clipped by 4 bases and J by 8 bases, with 15 bases between them. The CDR3 loop reads CASSVWRDSDEQFF. As DNA, the CDR3 is TGCGCCAGCAGTGTTTGGAGGGACAGTGATGAGCAGTTCTTC.

This clone is a singleton in its sample. The gene calls are TRBV10-3 and TRBJ2-3; 9 bases are a match to TRBD1. Germline V gene lookup returns CDR1 ENHRY and CDR2 SYGVKD. Germline trimming cut 4 bases from V and 3 bases from J; bases unmatched to any gene: 8. The length of the CDR3 is 16 residues. CDR3 sequence: CAISVLGQGLTDTQYF. CDR3 sequence (DNA): TGTGCCATCAGTGTACTGGGACAGGGTTTAACAGATACGCAGTATTTT.

V and J are TRBV6-2 or TRBV6-3 and TRBJ1-6; no clear D gene. Germline V gene lookup returns CDR1 MNHEY and CDR2 SVGEGT. CDR3 length: 16 residues. The V gene lost 5 bases and the J gene lost 0 bases, with 11 bases spanning the gap. DNA of the CDR3: TGTGCCAGCAGTGACCGAGCGAGCTCCTATAATTCACCCCTCCACTTT. This sequence encodes CASSDRASSYNSPLHF.

This chain connects TRBV6-4 to TRBJ1-1; D might be TRBD1 (6 bases). Germline V gene sequence: CDR1 MRHNA, CDR2 SNTAGT. The CDR3 runs 14 residues. V was shortened by 5 bases and J by 1 base, with 11 bases between the two germline ends. CDR3 region: CASSRGQGNTEAFF. The CDR3, as DNA: TGTGCCAGCAGTAGGGGACAAGGGAACACTGAAGCTTTCTTT.

In this sample, this clone turned up a few times. V gene TRBV20-1 combines with J gene TRBJ2-1, with 7 nucleotides matching TRBD1. CDR1 is DFQATT and CDR2 is SNEGSKA in the germline V gene (reference sequence). CDR3 size: 13 residues. The trim removed 3 bases at V and 8 bases at J, leaving 7 bases unmatched. In DNA form, the CDR3 reads TGCAGTGCTAGTTGGCAGGGGACAGATGAGCAGTTCTTC. Translated: CSASWQGTDEQFF.

The chain joins TRBV5-6 to TRBJ2-1; possibly TRBD2 for D (6 bases). The ends were cut back, 3 bases at V and 6 bases at J, with 16 bases in the middle. CDR3 length equals 15 residues. Germline-derived CDR1 and CDR2 are SGHDT and YYEEEE. CDR3 in DNA: TGTGCCAGCAGCTCACCCCTCTCCGGGGGCAATGAGCAGTTCTTC. Its translation is CASSSPLSGGNEQFF.

This chain connects TRBV10-3 to TRBJ2-7; TRBD1 aligns across 8 bases. Germline assignment: CDR1 ENHRY and CDR2 SYGVKD. The CDR3 length is 17 residues. V was clipped by 0 bases and J by 3 bases; unmatched bases: 10. CDR3 loop: CAISESPRGHKDYEQYF. CDR3 DNA: TGTGCCATCAGTGAGTCCCCCAGGGGGCATAAAGACTACGAGCAGTACTTC.

This clone was detected a few times. The chain uses TRBV6-5 and TRBJ2-5; a possible D gene is TRBD2 (5 bases). V was shortened by 0 bases and J by 5 bases, with 13 bases between the two germline ends. The CDR3 is made up of 15 amino acids. CDR1 and CDR2 (germline): MNHEY, SVGAGI. CDR3 DNA: TGTGCCAGCAGTTACTCAGGGAGAGGGTGGGAGACCCAGTACTTC. It yields the protein CASSYSGRGWETQYF.

The gene calls are TRBV5-6 and TRBJ1-5; maybe TRBD1 (5 bases). The CDR3 contains 16 residues. V was shortened by 1 base and J by 1 base, with 12 bases between the two germline ends. In germline, CDR1 is SGHDT, CDR2 YYEEEE. CDR3 amino acids: CASSLMQGRSNQPQHF. The CDR3 DNA is TGTGCCAGCAGCTTGATGCAGGGTCGGAGCAATCAGCCCCAGCATTTT.

This chain uses TRBV2 with TRBJ1-1, with D uncertain. With 3 bases removed from V and 1 base from J, the gap between germline ends came to 6 bases. The CDR3 consists of 13 residues. Germline V gene data show CDR1 as SNHLY and CDR2 as FYNNEI. CDR3 in DNA: TGTGCCAGCAGTGACGGTACGAACACTGAAGCTTTCTTT. Its translation: CASSDGTNTEAFF.

The rearrangement joins TRBV30 to TRBJ2-4; D ambiguous. Trimming left V 0 bases short and J 5 bases short, with 5 bases between. In germline, CDR1 is GTSNPN, CDR2 SVGIG (reference sequence). This CDR3 region has 12 residues. The CDR3 loop reads CAWSVRENIQYF. CDR3 sequence (DNA): TGTGCCTGGAGTGTACGGGAAAACATTCAGTACTTC. Variable domain in full (rest from reference TRBV30 and TRBJ2-4): SQTIHQWPATLVQPVGSPLSLECTVEGTSNPNLYWYRQAAGRGLQLLFYSVGIGQISSEVPQNLSASRPQDRQFILSSKKLLLSDSGFYLCAWSVRENIQYFGAGTRLSVL.

This clone came up a few times. The chain is built from TRBV10-3 and TRBJ1-6, with a weak D call TRBD1 (6 bases). Trimming took 10 bases from V and 2 from J, leaving 9 bases between them. Germline V lookup: CDR1 ENHRY, CDR2 SYGVKD. The CDR3 length is 13 residues. The CDR3 loop reads CATGTTYNSPLHF. The CDR3 region has the DNA TGTGCCACCGGGACAACCTATAATTCACCCCTCCACTTT.

On this clone itself: The junction does not match germline at one end; this may be a read error. The rearrangement links TRBV7-6 to TRBJ1-1; tentative D call: TRBD1 (5 bases). Per the germline V gene, CDR1 is SGHVS and CDR2 is FNYEAQ. This CDR3 is 9 amino acids long. Here the CDR3 reads CASSPGTRF. The CDR3 DNA sequence: TGTGCCAGCAGCCCCGGGACTCGGTTT.

The chain recombines TRBV2 with TRBJ1-2; D not certain. This CDR3 is 13 amino acids long. Trimming pared 6 bases from V and 4 bases from J, leaving 12 bases between. CDR1 is SNHLY and CDR2 is FYNNEI in the germline V gene. As DNA, the CDR3 is TGTGCCAGCAGGGGAGACATACTCTATGGCTACACCTTC. Its translation is CASRGDILYGYTF.

This chain uses TRBV10-3 with TRBJ1-6, with unresolved D. V was pared by 0 bases and J by 9 bases, with 3 bases between. The CDR3 covers 12 residues. CDR1 ENHRY and CDR2 SYGVKD come from the germline V gene. CDR3 coding DNA: TGTGCCATCAGTGAGTCCATTTCACCCCTCCACTTT. This gives the protein CAISESISPLHF.

The CDR3 DNA reads TGTGCCAGCAGTGGGGACAGGGTGACCAAAAACATTCAGTACTTC. It codes for CASSGDRVTKNIQYF. V and J are TRBV2 and TRBJ2-4; 9 bases map to TRBD1. This CDR3 has 15 residues. V dropped 4 bases and J dropped 2; count of bases not matched to a gene: 3. Germline loops: CDR1 SNHLY, CDR2 FYNNEI.

This chain uses TRBV28 with TRBJ2-1; 9 bases are a match to TRBD2. V was clipped by 3 bases and J by 11 bases; unmatched bases: 2. Germline V lookup: CDR1 MDHEN, CDR2 SYDVKM. The CDR3 is 12 residues long. This chain's CDR3 is CASSFLAGKQFF. Here the CDR3 DNA reads TGTGCCAGCAGTTTTCTAGCGGGGAAGCAGTTCTTC.

This rearrangement joins TRBV28 to TRBJ1-4; 8 bases agree with TRBD1. The V gene end was trimmed by 5 bases and the J gene end by 7 bases; junction bases not matched to a gene: 9. This CDR3 is built from 15 residues. Per the germline V gene, CDR1 is MDHEN and CDR2 is SYDVKM. The chain's CDR3 is CASSATGGWFEKLFF. The CDR3 DNA sequence: TGTGCCAGCAGTGCCACAGGGGGATGGTTTGAAAAACTGTTTTTT.

J is TRBJ1-2 and V is TRBV5-6; no definite D call. The V gene's germline CDR1 is SGHDT and CDR2 YYEEEE. The CDR3 contains 13 residues. CDR3 sequence (DNA): TGTGCTCGGCCAAGGAGATCTAACTATGGCTACACCTTC. It yields the protein CARPRRSNYGYTF.

V usage is TRBV28 and J usage is TRBJ2-7; 7 bases align to TRBD1. J gave up 6 bases and V 7 bases, and 12 bases lay outside the gene matches. Germline-derived CDR1 and CDR2 are MDHEN and SYDVKM. The CDR3 is made up of 14 amino acids. CDR3 in amino acids: CASTPGQAPPEQYF. CDR3 nucleotides: TGTGCCAGCACCCCCGGACAGGCCCCTCCCGAGCAGTACTTC.